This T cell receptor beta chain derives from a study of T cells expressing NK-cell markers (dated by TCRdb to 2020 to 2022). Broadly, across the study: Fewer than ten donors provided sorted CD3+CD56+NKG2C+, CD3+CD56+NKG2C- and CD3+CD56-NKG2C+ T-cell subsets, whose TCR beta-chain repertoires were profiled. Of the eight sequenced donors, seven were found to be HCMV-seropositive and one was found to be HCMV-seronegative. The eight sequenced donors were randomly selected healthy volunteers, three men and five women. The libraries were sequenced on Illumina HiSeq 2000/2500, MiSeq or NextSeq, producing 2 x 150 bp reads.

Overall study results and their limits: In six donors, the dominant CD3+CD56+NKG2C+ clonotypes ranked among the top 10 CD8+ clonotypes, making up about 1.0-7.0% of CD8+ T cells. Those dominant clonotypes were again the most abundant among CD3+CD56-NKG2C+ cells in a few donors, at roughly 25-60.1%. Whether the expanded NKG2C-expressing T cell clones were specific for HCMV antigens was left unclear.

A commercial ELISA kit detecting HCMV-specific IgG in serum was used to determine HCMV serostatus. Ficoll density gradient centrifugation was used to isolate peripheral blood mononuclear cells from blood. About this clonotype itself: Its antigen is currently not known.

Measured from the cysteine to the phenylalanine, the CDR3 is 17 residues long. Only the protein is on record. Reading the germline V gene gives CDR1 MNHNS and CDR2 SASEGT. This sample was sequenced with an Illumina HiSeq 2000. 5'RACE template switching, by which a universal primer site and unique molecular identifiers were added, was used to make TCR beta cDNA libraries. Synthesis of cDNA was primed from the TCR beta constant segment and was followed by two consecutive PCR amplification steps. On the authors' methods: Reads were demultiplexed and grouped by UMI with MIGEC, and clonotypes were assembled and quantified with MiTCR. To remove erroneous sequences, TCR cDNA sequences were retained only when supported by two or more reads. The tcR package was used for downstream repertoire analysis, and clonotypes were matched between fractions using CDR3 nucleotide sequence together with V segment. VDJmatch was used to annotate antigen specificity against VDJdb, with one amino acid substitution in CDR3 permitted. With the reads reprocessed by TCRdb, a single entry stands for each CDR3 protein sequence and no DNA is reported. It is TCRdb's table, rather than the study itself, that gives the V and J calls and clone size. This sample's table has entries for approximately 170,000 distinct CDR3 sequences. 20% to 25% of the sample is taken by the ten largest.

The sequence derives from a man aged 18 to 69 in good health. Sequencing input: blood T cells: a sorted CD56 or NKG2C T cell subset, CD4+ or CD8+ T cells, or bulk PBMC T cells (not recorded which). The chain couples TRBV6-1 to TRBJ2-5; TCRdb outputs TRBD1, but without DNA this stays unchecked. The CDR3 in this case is CASSPGATAPLQETQYF.